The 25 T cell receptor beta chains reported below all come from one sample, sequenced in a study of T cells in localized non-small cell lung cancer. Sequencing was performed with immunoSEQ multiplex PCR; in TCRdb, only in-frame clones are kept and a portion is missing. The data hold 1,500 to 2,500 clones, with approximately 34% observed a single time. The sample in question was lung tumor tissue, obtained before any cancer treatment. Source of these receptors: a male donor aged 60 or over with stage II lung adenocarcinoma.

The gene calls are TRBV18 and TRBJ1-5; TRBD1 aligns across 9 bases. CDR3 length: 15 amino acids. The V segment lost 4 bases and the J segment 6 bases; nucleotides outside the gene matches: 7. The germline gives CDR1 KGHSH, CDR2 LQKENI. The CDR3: CASSLGQGLSQPQHF. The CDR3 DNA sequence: TGTGCCAGCTCACTGGGACAGGGTTTAAGTCAGCCCCAGCATTTT. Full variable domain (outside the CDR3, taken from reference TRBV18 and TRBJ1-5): NAGVMQNPRHLVRRRGQEARLRCSPMKGHSHVYWYRQLPEEGLKFMVYLQKENIIDESGMPKERFSAEFPKEGPSILRIQQVVRGDSAAYFCASSLGQGLSQPQHFGDGTRLSIL.

The chain's CDR3 is CASSLLPLAGLSYEQYF. In DNA form, the CDR3 reads TGTGCCAGCAGTTTGCTCCCACTAGCGGGTCTTAGCTACGAGCAGTACTTC. V is TRBV28 and J is TRBJ2-7; 9 bases align to TRBD2. After removal of 3 bases from V and 3 bases from J, the junction contained 12 bases not matched to a gene. Germline CDR1 and CDR2: MDHEN and SYDVKM. This CDR3 spans 17 amino acids. The full variable domain, in which reference TRBV28 and TRBJ2-7 provide the parts outside the CDR3, is DVKVTQSSRYLVKRTGEKVFLECVQDMDHENMFWYRQDPGLGLRLIYFSYDVKMKEKGDIPEGYSVSREKKERFSLILESASTNQTSMYLCASSLLPLAGLSYEQYFGPGTRLTVT.

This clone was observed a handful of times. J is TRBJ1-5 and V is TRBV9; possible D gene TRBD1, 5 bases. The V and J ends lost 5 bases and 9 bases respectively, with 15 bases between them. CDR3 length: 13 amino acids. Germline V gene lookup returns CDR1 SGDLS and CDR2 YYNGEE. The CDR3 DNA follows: TGTGCCAGCAGTGAAGGGACCGGGAGGCCCCAGCATTTT. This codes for CASSEGTGRPQHF.

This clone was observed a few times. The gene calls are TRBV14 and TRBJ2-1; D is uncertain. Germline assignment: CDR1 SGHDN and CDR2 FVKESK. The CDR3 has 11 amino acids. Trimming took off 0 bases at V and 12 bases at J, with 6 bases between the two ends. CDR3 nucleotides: TGTGCCAGCAGCCAAGATTATTTGCAGTTCTTC. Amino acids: CASSQDYLQFF. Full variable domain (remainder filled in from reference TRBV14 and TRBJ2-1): EAGVTQFPSHSVIEKGQTVTLRCDPISGHDNLYWYRRVMGKEIKFLLHFVKESKQDESGMPNNRFLAERTGGTYSTLKVQPAELEDSGVYFCASSQDYLQFFGPGTRLTVL.

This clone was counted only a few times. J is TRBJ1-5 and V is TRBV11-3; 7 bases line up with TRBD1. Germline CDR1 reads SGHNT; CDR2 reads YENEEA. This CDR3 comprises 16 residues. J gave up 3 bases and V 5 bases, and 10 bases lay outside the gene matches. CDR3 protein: CASSPGGRGNNQPQHF. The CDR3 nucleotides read TGTGCCAGCAGCCCGGGGGGCAGGGGGAACAATCAGCCCCAGCATTTT.

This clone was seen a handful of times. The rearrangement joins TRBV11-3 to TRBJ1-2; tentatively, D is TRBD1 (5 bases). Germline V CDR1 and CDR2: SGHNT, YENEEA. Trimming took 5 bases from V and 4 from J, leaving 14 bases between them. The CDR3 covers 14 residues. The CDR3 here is CASSPEGTFYGYTF. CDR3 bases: TGTGCCAGCAGCCCTGAAGGGACTTTCTATGGCTACACCTTC.

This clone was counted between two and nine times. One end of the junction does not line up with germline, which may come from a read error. The CDR3 coding sequence is TGTGCCACCATGAAGGGGGATGAAGGATTTGTGTGTTTC. This codes for CATMKGDEGFVCF. This chain links TRBV6-8 with TRBJ2-7; TRBD1 might be the D (6 bases). From germline, CDR1 is MNHGY and CDR2 SAAAGT. There are 13 residues in the CDR3.

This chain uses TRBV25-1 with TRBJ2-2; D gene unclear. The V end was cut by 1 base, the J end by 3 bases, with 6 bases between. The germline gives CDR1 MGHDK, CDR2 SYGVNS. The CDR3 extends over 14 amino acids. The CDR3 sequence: CASSESAYTGELFF. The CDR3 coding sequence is TGTGCCAGCAGTGAATCTGCGTACACCGGGGAGCTGTTTTTT.

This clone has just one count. CDR3: CASRADRADQPQHF. In DNA, the CDR3 is TGTGCCAGCAGGGCCGACAGGGCAGATCAGCCCCAGCATTTT. This chain connects TRBV14 to TRBJ1-5; 7 positions match TRBD1. The CDR3 spans 14 residues. CDR1 and CDR2 from the germline V gene are SGHDN and FVKESK. With 6 bases clipped from V and 5 bases from J, the junction kept 7 bases outside the gene matches.

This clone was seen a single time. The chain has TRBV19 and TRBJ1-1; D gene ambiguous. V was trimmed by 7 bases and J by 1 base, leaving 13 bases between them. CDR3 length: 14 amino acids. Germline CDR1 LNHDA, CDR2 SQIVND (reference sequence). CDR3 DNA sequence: TGTGCCAGTACCCCCGGAACGCGGAACACTGAAGCTTTCTTT. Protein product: CASTPGTRNTEAFF. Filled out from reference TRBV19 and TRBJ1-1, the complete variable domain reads DGGITQSPKYLFRKEGQNVTLSCEQNLNHDAMYWYRQDPGQGLRLIYYSQIVNDFQKGDIAEGYSVSREKKESFPLTVTSAQKNPTAFYLCASTPGTRNTEAFFGQGTRLTVV.

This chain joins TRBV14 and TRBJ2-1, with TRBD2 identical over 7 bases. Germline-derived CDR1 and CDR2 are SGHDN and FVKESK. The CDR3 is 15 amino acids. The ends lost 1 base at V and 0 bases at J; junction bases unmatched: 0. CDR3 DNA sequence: TGTGCCAGCAGCCAAGGCGGGAGCTCCTACAATGAGCAGTTCTTC. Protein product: CASSQGGSSYNEQFF.

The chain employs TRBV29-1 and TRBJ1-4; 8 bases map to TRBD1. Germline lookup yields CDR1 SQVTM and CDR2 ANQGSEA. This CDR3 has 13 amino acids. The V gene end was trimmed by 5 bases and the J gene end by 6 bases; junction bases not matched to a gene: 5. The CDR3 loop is CSVRTGRDEKLFF. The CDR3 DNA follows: TGCAGCGTTCGGACAGGGAGAGATGAAAAACTGTTTTTT.

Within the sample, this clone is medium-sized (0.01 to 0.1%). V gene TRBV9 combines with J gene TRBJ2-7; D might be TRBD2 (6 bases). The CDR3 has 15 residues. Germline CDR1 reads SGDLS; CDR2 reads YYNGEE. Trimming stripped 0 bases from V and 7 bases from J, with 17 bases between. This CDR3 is CASSVAPSAVREQYF. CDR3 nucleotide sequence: TGTGCCAGCAGCGTAGCCCCTAGCGCCGTCCGGGAGCAGTACTTC.

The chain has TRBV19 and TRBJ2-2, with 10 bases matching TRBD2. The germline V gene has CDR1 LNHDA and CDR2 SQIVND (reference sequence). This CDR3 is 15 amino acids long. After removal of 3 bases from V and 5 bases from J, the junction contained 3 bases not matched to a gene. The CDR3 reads CASSIWTSGTGELFF. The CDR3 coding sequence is TGTGCCAGTAGTATTTGGACTAGCGGTACCGGGGAGCTGTTTTTT.

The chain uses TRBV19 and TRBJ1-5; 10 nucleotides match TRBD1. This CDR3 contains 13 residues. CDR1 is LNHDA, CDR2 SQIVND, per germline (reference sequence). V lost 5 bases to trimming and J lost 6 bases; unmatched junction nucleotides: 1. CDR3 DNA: TGTGCCAGTAGTGGACAGGGGGGTCAGCCCCAGCATTTT. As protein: CASSGQGGQPQHF.

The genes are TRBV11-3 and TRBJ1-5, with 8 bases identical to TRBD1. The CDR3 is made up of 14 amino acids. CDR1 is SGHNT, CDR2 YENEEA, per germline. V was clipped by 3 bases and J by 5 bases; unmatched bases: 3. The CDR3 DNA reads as TGTGCCAGCAGCTTGATACAGGGGGATCAGCCCCAGCATTTT. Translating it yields CASSLIQGDQPQHF.

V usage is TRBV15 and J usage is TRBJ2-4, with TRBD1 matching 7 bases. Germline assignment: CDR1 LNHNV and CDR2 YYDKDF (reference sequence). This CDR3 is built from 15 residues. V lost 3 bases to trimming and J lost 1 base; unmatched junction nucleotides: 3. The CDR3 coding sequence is TGTGCCACCAGCAGTATGACAGGGGCCAAAAACATTCAGTACTTC. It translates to CATSSMTGAKNIQYF.

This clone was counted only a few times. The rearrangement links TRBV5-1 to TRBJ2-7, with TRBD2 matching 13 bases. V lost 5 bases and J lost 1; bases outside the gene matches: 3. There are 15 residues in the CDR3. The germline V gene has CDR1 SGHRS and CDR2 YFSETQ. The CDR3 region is CASRPGLAGSYEQYF. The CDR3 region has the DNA TGCGCCAGCAGACCGGGACTAGCGGGGTCCTACGAGCAGTACTTC.

In nucleotides, the CDR3 is TGTGCCAGCAGTTTCGAAGGGCCCCGCGTTGAAGCTTTCTTT. This sequence encodes CASSFEGPRVEAFF. The V and J genes are TRBV28 and TRBJ1-1; D is unclear. The CDR3 sequence is 14 residues long. Per germline, CDR1 MDHEN and CDR2 SYDVKM. Trimming removed 3 bases from V and 7 bases from J, with 15 bases in between.

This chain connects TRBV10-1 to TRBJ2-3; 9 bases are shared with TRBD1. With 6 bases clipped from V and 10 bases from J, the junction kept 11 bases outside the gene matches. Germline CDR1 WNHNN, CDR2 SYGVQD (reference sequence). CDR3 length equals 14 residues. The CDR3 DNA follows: TGCGCCAGCAGAAGGGACAGGGTTTGGGGGGCGCAGTATTTT. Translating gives CASRRDRVWGAQYF.

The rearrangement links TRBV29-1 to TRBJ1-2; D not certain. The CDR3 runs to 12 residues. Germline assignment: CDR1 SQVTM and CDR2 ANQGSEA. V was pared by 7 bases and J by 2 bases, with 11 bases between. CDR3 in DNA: TGCAGCGGCGGGTCAGCCAACTATGGCTACACCTTC. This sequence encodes CSGGSANYGYTF.

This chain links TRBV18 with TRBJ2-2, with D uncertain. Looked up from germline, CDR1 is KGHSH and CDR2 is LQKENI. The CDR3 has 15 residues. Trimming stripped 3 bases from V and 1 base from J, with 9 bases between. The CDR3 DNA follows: TGTGCCAGCTCACCGGGTCAGTTGAACACCGGGGAGCTGTTTTTT. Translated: CASSPGQLNTGELFF.

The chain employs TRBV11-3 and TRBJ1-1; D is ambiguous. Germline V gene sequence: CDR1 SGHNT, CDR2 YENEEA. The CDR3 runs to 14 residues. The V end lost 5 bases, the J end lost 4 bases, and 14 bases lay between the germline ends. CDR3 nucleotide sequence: TGTGCCAGCAGCCCGGGAGGTGAACGCACTGAAGCTTTCTTT. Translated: CASSPGGERTEAFF.

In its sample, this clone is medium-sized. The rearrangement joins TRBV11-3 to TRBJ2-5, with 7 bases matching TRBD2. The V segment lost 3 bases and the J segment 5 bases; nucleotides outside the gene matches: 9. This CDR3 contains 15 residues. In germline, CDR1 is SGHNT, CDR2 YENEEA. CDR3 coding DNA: TGTGCCAGCAGCTTGACTCGGGGGAGGGCCGAGACCCAGTACTTC. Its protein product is CASSLTRGRAETQYF.

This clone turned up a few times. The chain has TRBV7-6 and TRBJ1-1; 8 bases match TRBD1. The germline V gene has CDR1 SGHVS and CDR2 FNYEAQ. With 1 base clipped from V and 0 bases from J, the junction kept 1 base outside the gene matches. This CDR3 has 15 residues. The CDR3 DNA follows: TGTGCCAGCAGCTTAGAGACAGGGGTGAACACTGAAGCTTTCTTT. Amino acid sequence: CASSLETGVNTEAFF.